Listed below are T cell receptor beta chains from one sample, sequenced in a study of CD8 T cells in Susac syndrome. TCRdb passed the immunoSEQ multiplex PCR reads through MiXCR, listing each CDR3 protein once. The repertoire has about 210,000 distinct CDR3 sequences, roughly 93% of them found once; the top ten carry 0.15% to 0.2%. Sequenced material: CD4+ T cells from PBMCs. The receptors originated from a human donor with Susac syndrome. Both conserved end residues are part of each CDR3. D genes are given only for firm matches. The size entry is marked missing in some rows and otherwise reads once, few, many or a size class.

size | J | D | V | CDR3 | DNA
once | TRBJ2-7 | NA | TRBV6-1 | CASRPIDTGPKYEQYF | TGTGCCAGCAGACCAATCGACACCGGACCCAAGTACGAGCAGTACTTC
few | TRBJ2-1 | TRBD1 | TRBV6-1 | CASSPQQGLGNEQFF | TGTGCCAGCAGTCCCCAACAGGGGTTAGGCAATGAGCAGTTCTTC
NA | TRBJ2-1 | NA | TRBV20-1 | CSARENSHHGNEQFF | TGCAGTGCTAGAGAAAACTCCCATCATGGTAATGAGCAGTTCTTC
NA | TRBJ1-5 | NA | TRBV5-4 | CASSPAEGGQPQHF | TGTGCCAGCAGCCCTGCCGAGGGAGGGCAGCCCCAGCATTTT
NA | TRBJ1-2 | NA | TRBV28 | CASSLSQGGGGYTF | TGTGCCAGCAGTTTATCACAGGGAGGAGGAGGCTACACCTTC
NA | TRBJ1-6 | NA | TRBV27 | CASSFLSGDSPLHF | TGTGCCAGCAGTTTCCTTTCAGGGGATTCACCCCTCCACTTT
once | TRBJ1-6 | NA | TRBV6-5 | CAAYKGEESPLHF | TGTGCCGCTTACAAGGGCGAGGAGTCACCCCTCCACTTT
NA | TRBJ1-3 | NA | TRBV18 | CASSPASGPDGNTIYF | TGTGCCAGCTCACCAGCATCAGGGCCTGACGGAAACACCATATATTTT
NA | TRBJ2-3 | NA | TRBV30 | CAWRHRADTQYF | TGTGCCTGGAGGCACAGGGCAGATACGCAGTATTTT
NA | TRBJ2-4 | TRBD1 | TRBV27 | CASSSWMGQGEYIQYF | TGTGCCAGCAGTTCCTGGATGGGACAGGGAGAATACATTCAGTACTTC
NA | TRBJ2-7 | NA | TRBV29-1 | CSARSEDSYEQYF | TGCAGCGCCCGATCCGAGGATTCCTACGAGCAGTACTTC
NA | TRBJ1-5 | NA | TRBV20-1 | CSARWGENQPQHF | TGCAGTGCTCGCTGGGGGGAGAATCAGCCCCAGCATTTT
NA | TRBJ1-6 | NA | TRBV25-1 | CASSGDRLKALHF | TGTGCCAGCAGTGGTGACAGGTTGAAGGCCCTCCACTTT
NA | TRBJ1-1 | TRBD1 | TRBV5-1 | CASSTQTGGNTEAFF | TGCGCCAGCAGCACTCAGACAGGGGGGAACACTGAAGCTTTCTTT
NA | TRBJ2-7 | TRBD1 | TRBV11-2 | CASSLGTLTGGNSYEQYF | TGTGCCAGCAGCTTAGGGACCCTGACAGGGGGGAATTCCTACGAGCAGTACTTC